Each of the 9 T cell receptor beta chains below was sequenced from the same sample in a study of T cell repertoires in cytomegalovirus infection. TCRdb used MiXCR to reprocess the reads, holding one entry per CDR3 protein. The sample shows some 180,000 distinct CDR3 sequences, 8% to 10% of them seen only once. The sample consisted of PBMCs. The receptors come from a human donor in good health (CMV status not recorded). Some clones in this sample may be carry-over from other donors' samples.

Many counts were recorded for this clonotype. The chain couples TRBV10-3 to TRBJ1-2; 7 bases fit TRBD1. Looked up from germline, CDR1 is ENHRY and CDR2 is SYGVKD. The CDR3 is 14 residues long. The V and J ends lost 4 bases and 4 bases, in that order; junction bases with no gene match: 6. Written as DNA, the CDR3 is TGTGCCATCAGTGCGAAGGGACAGACCTATGGCTACACCTTC. As protein: CAISAKGQTYGYTF.

This clonotype was seen a single time. The chain combines TRBV5-6 with TRBJ1-1, with TRBD1 as a possible D gene (6 bases). CDR1 SGHDT and CDR2 YYEEEE come from the germline V gene. The CDR3 has 14 amino acids. Trimming pared 3 bases from V and 3 bases from J, leaving 12 bases between. The CDR3 region has the DNA TGTGCCAGCAGCTCGCCGACAGGAGACACTGAAGCTTTCTTT. Its translation: CASSSPTGDTEAFF.

This clonotype came up a few times. The gene calls are TRBV3-1 and TRBJ1-2; D unresolved. The V end lost 6 bases, the J end lost 2 bases, and 16 bases lay between the germline ends. CDR3 length: 15 residues. The germline V gene has CDR1 LGHDT and CDR2 YNNKEL (reference sequence). Here the CDR3 DNA reads TGTGCCAGCAGTTTGATGACGGTGTCAAACTATGGCTACACCTTC. This codes for CASSLMTVSNYGYTF.

At least ten counts were recorded for this clonotype. The genes are TRBV30 and TRBJ2-3; TRBD2 might be the D (6 bases). Trimming cost V 3 bases and J 0 bases, with 10 bases left between them. The CDR3 spans 14 residues. From germline, CDR1 is GTSNPN and CDR2 SVGIG (reference sequence). CDR3 in DNA: TGTGCCTGGAGACGAAGCGGGAGCACAGATACGCAGTATTTT. Translated, it gives CAWRRSGSTDTQYF.

This clonotype has more than one count but fewer than ten. This chain links TRBV5-1 with TRBJ1-1, with 8 bases lining up with TRBD1. The junction had 9 bases not matched to a gene; V was cut back by 4 bases and J by 4 bases. CDR1 and CDR2 from the germline V gene are SGHRS and YFSETQ. This CDR3 is built from 15 residues. CDR3 sequence (DNA): TGCGCCAGCAGCAACCCAGACAGGGGAGGCACTGAAGCTTTCTTT. It encodes CASSNPDRGGTEAFF.

The rearrangement links TRBV20-1 to TRBJ1-1; perhaps TRBD1 as D (6 bases). Germline V gives CDR1 DFQATT, CDR2 SNEGSKA (reference sequence). The length of the CDR3 is 11 residues. The CDR3 loop is CSADRNTEAFF. The CDR3 DNA reads as TGCAGCGCGGACAGGAACACTGAAGCTTTCTTT.

This clonotype was recorded at least ten times. V and J are TRBV5-6 and TRBJ2-5; TRBD2 aligns across 11 bases. The trim removed 5 bases at V and 5 bases at J, leaving 11 bases unmatched. CDR3 length: 16 residues. Germline CDR1 SGHDT, CDR2 YYEEEE. CDR3 region: CASRPFSGGDRETQYF. The CDR3 nucleotides read TGTGCCAGCAGACCCTTTAGCGGGGGGGACCGGGAGACCCAGTACTTC. Full variable domain (outside the CDR3, taken from reference TRBV5-6 and TRBJ2-5): DAGVTQSPTHLIKTRGQQVTLRCSPKSGHDTVSWYQQALGQGPQFIFQYYEEEERQRGNFPDRFSGHQFPNYSSELNVNALLLGDSALYLCASRPFSGGDRETQYFGPGTRLLVL.

This clonotype occurred many times. The V and J genes are TRBV7-2 and TRBJ2-7; no firm D call. Germline V gene sequence: CDR1 SGHTA, CDR2 FQGNSA. The V and J ends lost 4 bases and 0 bases respectively, with 13 bases between them. The CDR3 contains 15 residues. The CDR3 nucleotides read TGTGCCAGCAGCTACTTCCACGACACCTCCTACGAGCAGTACTTC. Amino acid sequence: CASSYFHDTSYEQYF.

This clonotype showed up just a few times. V gene TRBV19 combines with J gene TRBJ1-1; no clear D. The CDR3 sequence is 11 residues long. CDR1 is LNHDA and CDR2 is SQIVND in the germline V gene (reference sequence). Trimming removed 3 bases from V and 7 bases from J, with 6 bases in between. This CDR3 is CASSIFDEAFF. DNA of the CDR3: TGTGCCAGTAGTATCTTCGATGAAGCTTTCTTT.